A selection of T cell receptor beta chains follows, all from one sample in a study of Graves' ophthalmopathy and Graves' hyperthyroidism. TCRdb fed the multiplex PCR reads into MiXCR, producing one record per CDR3 protein. The sample carries 1 million to 1.3 million distinct CDR3 sequences, around a third recorded once. Sequences were obtained from peripheral blood or thyroid tissue (not recorded which). These receptors were collected from an adult man with Graves' hyperthyroidism. Both conserved end residues are part of each CDR3. A D gene is named only where the DNA matches it firmly. Not every row has a clone size; where given, it reads once, few, many or a size class.

cdr3_nt	cdr3_aa	j_call	clone_size	v_call	d_call
TGCAGTGCTAGAGAGGTCAACAGGTTCAACACTGAAGCTTTCTTT	CSAREVNRFNTEAFF	TRBJ1-1	few	TRBV20-1	-
TGCAGTGCTAGAGTTCGGGGACCGAACACCGGGGAGCTGTTTTTT	CSARVRGPNTGELFF	TRBJ2-2	many	TRBV20-1	-
TGTGCCATCAGTGAGTCACCCTGGACAGGGACTAACCAGAACGGGTCACCCCTCCACTTT	CAISESPWTGTNQNGSPLHF	TRBJ1-6	many	TRBV10-3	TRBD1
TGTGCCAGCAGCTTTGAAGGGGGTGGTACCGGGGAGCTGTTTTTT	CASSFEGGGTGELFF	TRBJ2-2	many	TRBV7-2	-
TGCAGTGCAGAGGACCCCAGGGGGCTGGCGGACACTGAAGCTTTCTTT	CSAEDPRGLADTEAFF	TRBJ1-1	-	TRBV20-1	TRBD1
TGTGCCAGCGTTGAAGATCCGGGACAGGGGCTGAACACTGAAGCTTTCTTT	CASVEDPGQGLNTEAFF	TRBJ1-1	-	TRBV2	TRBD1
TGCAGTGCCGCCTGGACCGTTAATGAAAAACTGTTTTTT	CSAAWTVNEKLFF	TRBJ1-4	few	TRBV20-1	-
TGTGCCAGCAAGACGGCCGGACAGACTAATCAGCCCCAGTACTTC	CASKTAGQTNQPQYF	TRBJ2-5	-	TRBV2	-
TGTGCCAGTACCATGGGGGCAGGGTCGGGGGAGACCCAGTACTTC	CASTMGAGSGETQYF	TRBJ2-5	many	TRBV7-2	-
TGTGCCAGCAGAGAGAACTCCAGCGGGTCACCCCTCCACTTT	CASRENSSGSPLHF	TRBJ1-6	few	TRBV2	-
TGTGCCAGCAGCTTAGGAGACTGGAACACCGGGGAGCTGTTTTTT	CASSLGDWNTGELFF	TRBJ2-2	many	TRBV7-9	-
TGTGCCAGCAGCCCCACAGGGATTGAGCAGTACTTC	CASSPTGIEQYF	TRBJ2-7	many	TRBV7-6	-
TGTGCCAGCAGTTTTGAGACCCTCGGATCACCCCTCCACTTT	CASSFETLGSPLHF	TRBJ1-6	many	TRBV25-1	-
TGTGCCAGCAGTTTCCCGGGGGGGAGTGGCTACACCTTC	CASSFPGGSGYTF	TRBJ1-2	many	TRBV12-3/TRBV12-4	-
TGTGCCAGCAGTTTAGGAAGCTGGCAGTCCCAAGAGACCCAGTACTTC	CASSLGSWQSQETQYF	TRBJ2-5	-	TRBV28	-
TGTGCCAGCAGTTACCAGAACACTGAAGCTTTCTTT	CASSYQNTEAFF	TRBJ1-1	many	TRBV6-5	-
TGTGCCAGCAGCCCACCCGTAGGGCTCAACACCGGGGAGCTGTTTTTT	CASSPPVGLNTGELFF	TRBJ2-2	many	TRBV7-8	-
TGCAGCGTTGATGACGACAGGGTGGGGGCTTTCTTT	CSVDDDRVGAFF	TRBJ1-1	many	TRBV29-1	TRBD1
TGTGCCCTCAAAACGGGGGTACTGTTTTTT	CALKTGVLFF	TRBJ1-4	many	TRBV19	-
TGCGCCAGCACGGAGGGGAGCACAGATACGCAGTATTTT	CASTEGSTDTQYF	TRBJ2-3	-	TRBV10-2	-